Below, 5 T cell receptor beta chains from the same sample are listed, as sequenced in a study of human T cells and chemical hapten exposure. Time point noted: patch test 1, 2 weeks after DPC sensitization. The treatment here: therapeutic diphenylcyclopropenone sensitization with weekly scalp DPC. TCRdb analysed the RACE reads with MiXCR anew, one entry per CDR3 protein. The sample shows 75,000 to 100,000 distinct CDR3 sequences, more than 9% of them seen only once. The sequenced sample was whole blood, obtained in connection with sensitization to the hapten diphenylcyclopropenone (DPC). All receptors come from a middle-aged man with alopecia areata. Some clones in this sample may be carry-over from other donors' samples.

The table lists this clonotype with a few counts. The chain joins TRBV2 to TRBJ1-2, with 9 bases that match TRBD1. Germline V CDR1 and CDR2: SNHLY, FYNNEI. V lost 10 bases and J lost 2; bases outside the gene matches: 11. The CDR3 runs 15 residues. In DNA form, the CDR3 reads TGTGCCACCAACCCACAGGGACAGGGCAACTATGGCTACACCTTC. Its protein product is CATNPQGQGNYGYTF.

The chain joins TRBV7-2 to TRBJ2-3; D perhaps matches TRBD2 (6 bases). The germline V gene has CDR1 SGHTA and CDR2 FQGNSA. V was shortened by 5 bases and J by 6 bases, with 21 bases between the two germline ends. CDR3 length: 16 amino acids. The chain's CDR3 is CASSLSGGLARDTQYF. CDR3 in DNA: TGTGCCAGCAGCCTGTCCGGAGGGCTAGCCCGGGATACGCAGTATTTT.

This clonotype showed up many times. The chain joins TRBV5-5 to TRBJ1-5; a possible D gene is TRBD1 (5 bases). Trimming stripped 4 bases from V and 3 bases from J, with 14 bases between. The CDR3 is made up of 15 amino acids. Germline V gives CDR1 SGHKS, CDR2 YYEKEE (reference sequence). CDR3 protein: CASSRGGQNNQPQHF. DNA of the CDR3: TGTGCCAGCAGCCGAGGAGGACAAAACAATCAGCCCCAGCATTTT.

This clonotype was detected a few times. The chain links TRBV29-1 to TRBJ2-1; possibly TRBD1 for D (7 bases). There are 17 residues in the CDR3. With 4 bases removed from V and 6 bases from J, the gap between germline ends came to 25 bases. Germline values: CDR1 SQVTM, CDR2 ANQGSEA. The chain's CDR3 is CSVGGAEYRGFSNEQFF. For the CDR3, the DNA is TGCAGCGTTGGGGGGGCGGAGTACAGGGGATTCAGCAATGAGCAGTTCTTC.

The V gene is TRBV19, the J gene TRBJ2-7; D call uncertain. The CDR3 has 11 residues. CDR1 LNHDA and CDR2 SQIVND come from the germline V gene (reference sequence). V was shortened by 4 bases and J by 9 bases, with 10 bases between the two germline ends. For the CDR3, the DNA is TGTGCCAGTAGTACCTACTTGTGGCAGTACGTC. Its translation: CASSTYLWQYV.